This passage covers 22 T cell receptor beta chains from one sample sequenced in a study of control samples from healthy donors and cancer patients. Method: immunoSEQ multiplex PCR; TCRdb's copy keeps in-frame clones and lacks some. Of 80,000 to 85,000 clones listed, more than 70% are singletons. The sequenced sample consisted of blood. Receptors originate from a woman between 50 and 59 years old in good health.

The V gene is TRBV2, the J gene TRBJ1-2; D perhaps matches TRBD1 (6 bases). Trimming shortened V by 3 bases and J by 8 bases, and 10 bases separated the two germline ends. Germline CDR1 SNHLY, CDR2 FYNNEI. CDR3 length equals 12 residues. The CDR3 sequence: CASSDRGWGYTF. CDR3 coding DNA: TGTGCCAGCAGTGACAGGGGTTGGGGCTACACCTTC.

The chain combines TRBV4-2 with TRBJ2-1, with 7 positions matching TRBD1. The CDR3 runs to 15 residues. Trimming cost V 0 bases and J 8 bases; bases outside gene matches: 7. Germline CDR1 LGHNA, CDR2 YNFKEQ. CDR3 protein: CASSQDRGTGDEQFF. The CDR3 bases are TGTGCCAGCAGCCAAGACAGGGGGACCGGCGATGAGCAGTTCTTC.

The chain's CDR3 is CASSEDGSGDRAHGYTF. CDR3 nucleotide sequence: TGTGCCAGCAGTGAAGACGGTAGCGGGGACAGGGCCCATGGCTACACCTTC. V is TRBV6-1 and J is TRBJ1-2; 9 bases are shared with TRBD1. CDR1 and CDR2 from the germline V gene are MNHNS and SASEGT. There are 17 residues in the CDR3. V lost 1 base and J lost 6; bases outside the gene matches: 12.

The gene calls are TRBV6-6 and TRBJ2-2; possibly TRBD2 for D (7 bases). V gave up 3 bases and J gave up 6 bases, with 11 bases separating them. In germline, CDR1 is MNHNY, CDR2 SVGAGI (reference sequence). The CDR3 runs 14 residues. CDR3 bases: TGTGCCAGCAGTTATAGGGGGGGCCCCGGGGAGCTGTTTTTT. Translating it yields CASSYRGGPGELFF.

The chain is built from TRBV2 and TRBJ2-7; 7 nucleotides match TRBD1. CDR1 and CDR2 (germline): SNHLY, FYNNEI. After removal of 5 bases from V and 5 bases from J, the junction contained 3 bases not matched to a gene. The CDR3 has 12 residues. The CDR3 here is CASSFGQDEQYF. The DNA of the CDR3 is TGTGCCAGCAGTTTCGGACAGGACGAGCAGTACTTC.

In its sample, this clone was seen once. The genes are TRBV27 and TRBJ2-1; possibly TRBD1 or TRBD2 for D (5 bases each). CDR1 MNHEY and CDR2 SMNVEV come from the germline V gene (reference sequence). Trimming stripped 4 bases from V and 0 bases from J, with 13 bases between. The CDR3 covers 16 residues. The CDR3 sequence is CASSSSRDGSYNEQFF. CDR3 DNA sequence: TGTGCCAGCAGTTCCTCCCGGGACGGCTCCTACAATGAGCAGTTCTTC.

This sequence joins TRBV1 and TRBJ2-3; the table calls TRBD2, which could not be checked here. TRBV1 is termed a pseudogene. The CDR3 sequence is 16 residues long. The CDR3 nucleotides are TGCACCAGCAGCCAAGGTAGCGGGGGGCGCACAGATACGCAGTATTTT. This codes for CTSSQGSGGRTDTQYF.

This clone was counted between two and nine times. The chain recombines TRBV29-1 with TRBJ1-1; 9 bases are shared with TRBD1. Germline values: CDR1 SQVTM, CDR2 ANQGSEA. With 7 bases clipped from V and 4 bases from J, the junction kept 7 bases outside the gene matches. The CDR3 spans 13 residues. In DNA form, the CDR3 reads TGCAGCGGCCACAGGGGGCCGAGCACTGAAGCTTTCTTT. Amino acid sequence: CSGHRGPSTEAFF.

The CDR3 here is CASSYSWGRYEQYF. The CDR3, as DNA: TGTGCCAGCAGTTACAGCTGGGGGAGATACGAGCAGTACTTC. The J gene is TRBJ2-7, the V gene TRBV6-5, with D perhaps given as TRBD1 or TRBD2 (5 bases each). V dropped 2 bases and J dropped 4 bases, with 12 bases sitting between them. CDR1 and CDR2 (germline): MNHEY, SVGAGI. The CDR3 is made up of 14 amino acids.

J is TRBJ1-5 and V is TRBV19, with a tentative D call TRBD1 (6 bases). The ends were cut back, 3 bases at V and 3 bases at J, with 18 bases in the middle. CDR1 is LNHDA and CDR2 is SQIVND in the germline V gene (reference sequence). The CDR3 loop spans 17 amino acids. CDR3 sequence: CASSIRSTYRDNQPQHF. Here the CDR3 DNA reads TGTGCCAGTAGTATTCGGTCGACCTACAGGGACAATCAGCCCCAGCATTTT. The entire variable domain, with the rest obtained from reference TRBV19 and TRBJ1-5, is as follows: DGGITQSPKYLFRKEGQNVTLSCEQNLNHDAMYWYRQDPGQGLRLIYYSQIVNDFQKGDIAEGYSVSREKKESFPLTVTSAQKNPTAFYLCASSIRSTYRDNQPQHFGDGTRLSIL.

This clone was counted a single time. The chain is built from TRBV5-4 and TRBJ2-3, with 9 bases fitting TRBD2. The CDR3 consists of 18 residues. The junction had 14 bases not matched to a gene; V was cut back by 5 bases and J by 1 base. Germline lookup yields CDR1 SGHNT and CDR2 YYREEE (reference sequence). CDR3 coding DNA: TGTGCCAGCAGACGTGGGGCCCTTAGCGGGGGAGGCACAGATACGCAGTATTTT. Translation gives CASRRGALSGGGTDTQYF.

The V call is TRBV6-5, the J call TRBJ2-7; perhaps TRBD2 as D (6 bases). The CDR3 totals 15 residues. CDR1 is MNHEY and CDR2 is SVGAGI in the germline V gene. Trimming removed 11 bases at V and 0 bases at J, with 20 bases between. The CDR3 protein is CAAQARRVFSYEQYF. Here the CDR3 DNA reads TGTGCCGCCCAGGCAAGGAGGGTCTTCTCCTACGAGCAGTACTTC.

The chain is built from TRBV5-5 and TRBJ2-6; possibly TRBD1 or TRBD2 for D (5 bases each). From germline, CDR1 is SGHKS and CDR2 YYEKEE (reference sequence). The ends were cut back, 1 base at V and 4 bases at J, with 9 bases in the middle. The CDR3 totals 15 residues. CDR3 bases: TGTGCCAGCAGCTTGACCGGGGCCGGGGCCAACGTCCTGACTTTC. It codes for CASSLTGAGANVLTF. The whole variable domain, filled in from reference TRBV5-5 and TRBJ2-6, reads DAGVTQSPTHLIKTRGQQVTLRCSPISGHKSVSWYQQVLGQGPQFIFQYYEKEERGRGNFPDRFSARQFPNYSSELNVNALLLGDSALYLCASSLTGAGANVLTFGAGSRLTVL.

V usage is TRBV5-1 and J usage is TRBJ2-1; D is unclear. This CDR3 has 13 residues. Germline lookup yields CDR1 SGHRS and CDR2 YFSETQ. Deletions cut 4 bases from V and 0 bases from J, with 5 bases between. CDR3 nucleotide sequence: TGCGCCAGCAGCGAAAACTCCTACAATGAGCAGTTCTTC. Translation: CASSENSYNEQFF.

V is TRBV5-4 and J is TRBJ2-6, with D possibly matching TRBD2 (5 bases). CDR3 length: 18 residues. The ends were cut back, 4 bases at V and 0 bases at J, with 17 bases in the middle. Looked up from germline, CDR1 is SGHNT and CDR2 is YYREEE (reference sequence). The DNA of the CDR3 is TGTGCCAGCAGCCCAACCGCGGGCCCTCACTCTGGGGCCAACGTCCTGACTTTC. Its protein product is CASSPTAGPHSGANVLTF.

The gene calls are TRBV6-5 and TRBJ2-3, with D perhaps TRBD1 or TRBD2 (5 bases each). The germline V gene has CDR1 MNHEY and CDR2 SVGAGI. Trimming took 3 bases from V and 0 from J, leaving 7 bases between them. The CDR3 spans 14 residues. The CDR3 loop is CASSYEGSTDTQYF. Written as DNA, the CDR3 is TGTGCCAGCAGTTATGAGGGGAGCACAGATACGCAGTATTTT.

The chain employs TRBV7-2 and TRBJ2-4; no definite D call. Trimming shortened V by 1 base and J by 8 bases, and 9 bases separated the two germline ends. The CDR3 loop spans 13 amino acids. Per germline, CDR1 SGHTA and CDR2 FQGNSA. CDR3 nucleotides: TGTGCCAGCAGCTTAGAACAGTTGGACATTCAGTACTTC. Residues: CASSLEQLDIQYF.

As to this clone: At one of its ends the junction is not consistent with the germline gene, which may arise from a read error. The V and J genes are TRBV28 and TRBJ2-2, with TRBD2 matching over 11 bases. CDR1 is MDHEN and CDR2 is SYDVKM in the germline V gene. The CDR3 is made up of 14 amino acids. In DNA, the CDR3 is TGTGCCAGCAAGGGACTAGCGGAAGCCGGGGAGCCGTTTTTT. This gives the protein CASKGLAEAGEPFF.

This clone has only a few counts. V gene TRBV4-2 combines with J gene TRBJ2-1; TRBD1 aligns across 9 bases. After removal of 2 bases from V and 4 bases from J, the junction contained 6 bases not matched to a gene. The germline V gene has CDR1 LGHNA and CDR2 YNFKEQ. CDR3 size: 16 residues. In DNA, the CDR3 is TGTGCCAGCAGCCAATCCGGGACAGGGAAATACAATGAGCAGTTCTTC. It yields the protein CASSQSGTGKYNEQFF.

The chain links TRBV19 to TRBJ2-2; D may be TRBD2 (5 bases). Germline loops: CDR1 LNHDA, CDR2 SQIVND (reference sequence). The CDR3 length is 13 residues. V lost 10 bases, J lost 6 bases, and 15 bases lay in between. The CDR3: CATWVGGAGELFF. In DNA form, the CDR3 reads TGTGCCACCTGGGTCGGAGGAGCCGGGGAGCTGTTTTTT.

V gene TRBV18 combines with J gene TRBJ1-1; D gene uncertain. CDR1 and CDR2 from the germline V gene are KGHSH and LQKENI. CDR3 size: 14 residues. Trimming shortened V by 2 bases and J by 0 bases, and 7 bases separated the two germline ends. CDR3 bases: TGTGCCAGCTCACCATCCCCAGTGAACACTGAAGCTTTCTTT. Encoded protein: CASSPSPVNTEAFF. The entire variable domain, with the rest obtained from reference TRBV18 and TRBJ1-1, is as follows: NAGVMQNPRHLVRRRGQEARLRCSPMKGHSHVYWYRQLPEEGLKFMVYLQKENIIDESGMPKERFSAEFPKEGPSILRIQQVVRGDSAAYFCASSPSPVNTEAFFGQGTRLTVV.

The J gene is TRBJ1-6, the V gene TRBV5-6; D not resolved. The CDR3 loop spans 18 amino acids. Germline loops: CDR1 SGHDT, CDR2 YYEEEE. V was cut by 0 bases and J by 1 base, with 14 bases left in between. CDR3 amino acids: CASSLGVETWSYNSPLHF. Written as DNA, the CDR3 is TGTGCCAGCAGCTTGGGGGTCGAGACGTGGTCCTATAATTCACCCCTCCACTTT.